The 20 T cell receptor beta chains below were found in one sample sequenced in a study of blood T cells in healthy people across ages. The second PCR ran roughly 7 to 12 cycles with a sample-barcoded 5' primer and J-beta primers. TCRdb itself ran the 5' RACE reads through MiXCR, one entry per CDR3 protein. The repertoire holds around 1.7 million distinct CDR3 sequences, about 28% seen once, with about 7.7% in the top ten. Sequenced sample: blood. All receptors derive from a woman in her thirties in good health.

This rearrangement joins TRBV9 to TRBJ2-7, with D possibly being TRBD1 or TRBD2 (6 bases each). The germline V gene has CDR1 SGDLS and CDR2 YYNGEE. The CDR3 sequence is 13 residues long. V was cut by 3 bases and J by 7 bases, with 14 bases left in between. The CDR3 region has the DNA TGTGCCAGCAGCGGAGGGGGGTACAATGAGCAGTACTTC. Amino acids: CASSGGGYNEQYF.

This clonotype was recorded many times. The rearrangement uses TRBV27 and TRBJ2-4; no definite D call. Between the trimmed V and J ends, which lost 4 bases and 2 bases, there was a span of 12 bases. Germline CDR1 reads MNHEY; CDR2 reads SMNVEV (reference sequence). This CDR3 contains 15 residues. For the CDR3, the DNA is TGTGCCAGCAGTTCCCCGGTGGAGACCAAAAACATTCAGTACTTC. This encodes CASSSPVETKNIQYF.

The table lists this clonotype with a few counts. This may be a read error: a much more frequent sequence differs by one nucleotide. V and J are TRBV5-1 and TRBJ2-4; D may be TRBD1 (6 bases). Trimming left V 5 bases short and J 13 bases short, with 19 bases between. Germline CDR1 reads SGHRS; CDR2 reads YFSETQ. CDR3 size: 13 residues. CDR3 coding DNA: TGCGCCAGCAGTTTTGGGGGCCAGAATGAGCAGTACTTC. Its protein product is CASSFGGQNEQYF.

The chain employs TRBV7-8 and TRBJ2-1; 7 bases are a match to TRBD2. Per the germline V gene, CDR1 is SGHVS and CDR2 is FQNEAQ. The length of the CDR3 is 14 residues. The V gene end was trimmed by 5 bases and the J gene end by 8 bases; junction bases not matched to a gene: 9. CDR3 residues: CASSPLAGWDEQFF. The DNA for the CDR3 is TGTGCCAGCAGCCCATTAGCGGGCTGGGATGAGCAGTTCTTC.

This clonotype has more than one count but fewer than ten. CDR3 nucleotides: TGTGCCAGTAGTATGCCGGGAGGTTCCTACGAGCAGTACTTC. This encodes CASSMPGGSYEQYF. The chain carries TRBV19 and TRBJ2-4, with TRBD2 matching over 7 bases. The J call may be in error: the DNA end matches TRBJ2-7 better. This CDR3 comprises 14 residues. The germline V gene has CDR1 LNHDA and CDR2 SQIVND (reference sequence).

As regards this clonotype: The germline gene is not matched at one end of the junction; a read error may be the cause. This chain joins TRBV12-3 or TRBV12-4 and TRBJ2-3, with D unresolved. The CDR3 consists of 14 residues. The CDR3 loop is CASSLMAATDMQYF. CDR3 nucleotides: TGTGCCAGCAGTTTAATGGCTGCCACAGATATGCAGTATTTT.

The J gene is TRBJ1-6, the V gene TRBV30, with D perhaps matching TRBD1 (6 bases). V was cut by 0 bases and J by 8 bases, with 11 bases left in between. The germline V gene has CDR1 GTSNPN and CDR2 SVGIG (reference sequence). This CDR3 comprises 14 residues. CDR3 in amino acids: CAWSVRGGDSPLHF. The CDR3 bases are TGTGCCTGGAGTGTACGAGGGGGGGATTCACCCCTCCACTTT.

The table lists this clonotype with a few counts. The chain links TRBV7-2 to TRBJ2-5; 11 bases map to TRBD2. The CDR3 is 19 residues long. Germline V gene lookup returns CDR1 SGHTA and CDR2 FQGNSA. V dropped 0 bases and J dropped 11; count of bases not matched to a gene: 20. CDR3: CASSLAPLIAGGPQPQQYF. The CDR3 coding sequence is TGTGCCAGCAGCTTAGCCCCTCTGATAGCGGGAGGGCCCCAGCCTCAGCAGTACTTC.

In regard to this clonotype: This could be a read error, since a much larger clone is one nucleotide away. The chain recombines TRBV11-2 with TRBJ2-5; D gene uncertain. This CDR3 contains 13 residues. Between the trimmed V and J ends, which lost 2 bases and 2 bases, there was a span of 6 bases. Germline V gene sequence: CDR1 SGHAT, CDR2 FQNNGV. CDR3 sequence reads: CASSLFAQETQYF. The CDR3 DNA is TGTGCCAGCAGCTTATTCGCTCAAGAGACCCAGTACTTC. Filled out from reference TRBV11-2 and TRBJ2-5, the complete variable domain reads EAGVAQSPRYKIIEKRQSVAFWCNPISGHATLYWYQQILGQGPKLLIQFQNNGVVDDSQLPKDRFSAERLKGVDSTLKIQPAKLEDSAVYLCASSLFAQETQYFGPGTRLLVL.

Comment on this clonotype: A much larger clone differs by one base, so this may be a read error. V and J are TRBV12-3 or TRBV12-4 and TRBJ1-2, with 8 bases matching TRBD1. The CDR3 has 13 amino acids. The ends lost 7 bases at V and 6 bases at J; junction bases unmatched: 7. CDR3 sequence reads: CASTSTGADGYTF. The CDR3, as DNA: TGTGCCAGCACCTCGACAGGGGCGGATGGCTACACCTTC.

This clonotype was counted at least ten times. J is TRBJ2-7 and V is TRBV7-6; a weak D match, TRBD2 (5 bases). Trimming took off 5 bases at V and 5 bases at J, with 16 bases between the two ends. The CDR3 totals 14 residues. CDR1 SGHVS and CDR2 FNYEAQ come from the germline V gene. This CDR3 reads CASSNGQEAHEQYF. CDR3 bases: TGTGCCAGCAGCAATGGCCAGGAGGCCCACGAGCAGTACTTC.

The rearrangement links TRBV4-3 to TRBJ2-1; D is unclear. Deletions cut 4 bases from V and 4 bases from J, with 14 bases between. The germline V gene encodes CDR1 LGHNA and CDR2 YSLEER. The CDR3 totals 15 residues. CDR3 sequence: CASSPDNPGYNEQFF. In DNA, the CDR3 is TGCGCCAGCAGCCCCGATAATCCGGGTTACAATGAGCAGTTCTTC.

This rearrangement joins TRBV7-9 to TRBJ2-7, with 9 bases identical to TRBD1. Germline CDR1 SEHNR, CDR2 FQNEAQ (reference sequence). This CDR3 has 14 residues. The V gene end was trimmed by 5 bases and the J gene end by 5 bases; junction bases not matched to a gene: 7. The CDR3 DNA reads TGTGCCAGCAGCCTCCGGGACAGGGACAACGAGCAGTACTTC. Its translation: CASSLRDRDNEQYF.

The chain joins TRBV5-1 to TRBJ2-1; D gene uncertain. Germline V gene lookup returns CDR1 SGHRS and CDR2 YFSETQ. The V and J ends lost 0 bases and 2 bases respectively, with 9 bases between them. This CDR3 spans 15 amino acids. CDR3 amino acids: CASSLASPTYNEQFF. CDR3 DNA: TGCGCCAGCAGCTTGGCCAGCCCTACCTACAATGAGCAGTTCTTC.

The DNA of the CDR3 is TGCAGCGCCATTACCTACGAGCAGTACTTC. Residues: CSAITYEQYF. The rearrangement joins TRBV29-1 to TRBJ2-7, with no clear D. V dropped 7 bases and J dropped 2 bases, with 6 bases sitting between them. CDR1 is SQVTM and CDR2 is ANQGSEA in the germline V gene. The CDR3 loop spans 10 amino acids.

Of note for this clonotype: One end of the junction varies from germline; a read error may be responsible. The chain recombines TRBV7-9 with TRBJ1-2, with 7 bases matching TRBD1. The CDR3 is 16 residues long. The germline V gene has CDR1 SEHNR and CDR2 FQNEAQ (reference sequence). The CDR3 sequence is CASSPTLQGQNYSYTF. The CDR3 DNA sequence: TGTGCCAGCAGTCCCACCCTACAGGGACAGAACTATAGCTACACCTTC.

This clonotype was counted between two and nine times. The rearrangement joins TRBV7-7 to TRBJ2-1; 7 bases are a match to TRBD2. The trim removed 3 bases at V and 5 bases at J, leaving 7 bases unmatched. The CDR3 is 15 residues long. Per the germline V gene, CDR1 is SSHAT and CDR2 is FNYEAQ (reference sequence). CDR3 loop: CASSFLAGLDNEQFF. The CDR3 DNA reads TGTGCCAGCAGCTTTTTAGCGGGCTTAGACAATGAGCAGTTCTTC.

This clonotype came up a few times. The rearrangement uses TRBV12-3 or TRBV12-4 and TRBJ2-5; 8 bases map to TRBD2. The V gene end was trimmed by 6 bases and the J gene end by 5 bases; junction bases not matched to a gene: 11. CDR3 length: 15 amino acids. The DNA for the CDR3 is TGTGCCAGCAGCCATAGCGGGGTCATAGGGGAGACCCAGTACTTC. This encodes CASSHSGVIGETQYF.

This clonotype was observed a few times. The junction departs from the called germline gene at one end, perhaps through a read error. The chain employs TRBV12-3 or TRBV12-4 and TRBJ2-7; 9 bases line up with TRBD1. The CDR3 consists of 14 residues. CDR3 in amino acids: CTSSLGTGTAEQYF. CDR3 nucleotide sequence: TGTACCAGCAGTTTAGGGACAGGGACCGCCGAGCAGTACTTC.

This clonotype was counted a few times. This chain joins TRBV7-2 and TRBJ2-7, with 8 bases matching TRBD2. Germline CDR1 reads SGHTA; CDR2 reads FQGNSA. This CDR3 is built from 15 residues. Trimming cost V 6 bases and J 5 bases; bases outside gene matches: 12. The CDR3 DNA follows: TGTGCCAGCAGGCTTGGGGCTCGGGGGGGCCACGAGCAGTACTTC. It specifies CASRLGARGGHEQYF.